The clone carrying this T cell receptor beta chain has at least ten counts. This sample was included in a study of blood T cells in healthy people across ages. The CDR3 length is 14 residues. The V end lost 7 bases, the J end lost 0 bases, and 13 bases lay between the germline ends. Germline CDR1 and CDR2: SNHLY and FYNNEI. There were healthy Caucasian individuals from Russia, aged roughly 6 to 100, serving as donors. Each sample used at least 6.5 million PBMCs. Next came a second PCR, run for about 7 to 12 cycles, which used a sample-barcoded 5' primer along with a J-beta primer mix. MiXCR, applied by TCRdb to the 5' RACE reads, yields one record per CDR3 protein. This table holds 1.6 million or so distinct CDR3 sequences, roughly 30% found once.

The sample comprised blood. The TCR originated in a woman in her 30s in good health. This chain joins TRBV2 and TRBJ2-7, with D hard to call. In DNA form, the CDR3 reads TGTGCCAGCACCCCCTCGCCGAGCTCCTACGAGCAGTACTTC. This codes for CASTPSPSSYEQYF.